This T cell receptor beta chain is drawn from a study of pediatric ulcerative colitis. Whole-study results and caveats: Rectal pinch biopsies may include blood-derived T cells. Substantially fewer templates came from a couple of patients' blood samples.

Samples were sequenced at Survey level, maximum 500,000 reads. The repertoire was sequenced with immunoSEQ multiplex PCR; TCRdb's copy has only in-frame clones and lacks some. The table lists over 10,000 clones, approximately 80% of them singletons, with approximately 4.8% in the top ten. There are 15 residues in the CDR3. Trimming cost V 5 bases and J 1 base, with 13 bases left between them. Germline CDR1 reads LNHDA; CDR2 reads SQIVND (reference sequence). Details on this clone: What it recognizes is unknown. This specimen includes other DNA sequences encoding the same CDR3.

During colonoscopy, one to two rectal pinch biopsies were collected. Controls: normal colonoscopy findings, no IBD within the following year. Specimen: gut tissue. The source of this sequence is a boy aged 5 to 17 who was a control in a study of pediatric ulcerative colitis. This chain joins TRBV19 and TRBJ2-3; possible D gene TRBD1, 5 bases. CDR3 in DNA: TGTGCCAGTAGTGATCCAGGGCTGGGCACAGATACGCAGTATTTT. The encoded protein is CASSDPGLGTDTQYF.